This T cell receptor beta chain stems from a study of blood T cells in healthy people across ages. A second 7 to 11 cycle PCR used barcoded and J-beta primers. From the 5' RACE reads, TCRdb called clonotypes with MiXCR, one entry per CDR3 protein. In the table there are over 1,300,000 distinct CDR3 sequences, 59% of which are singletons. Overall study findings and caveats: It was held that the diversity estimates obtained from one million T cells were underestimates.

V lost 4 bases, J lost 0 bases, and 18 bases stayed unmatched. This CDR3 region has 22 residues. Germline loops: CDR1 SGHDN, CDR2 FVKESK. As for this clonotype: Antigen: not known.

J is TRBJ2-6 and V is TRBV14, with TRBD1 identical over 10 bases. Sequenced: blood. The receptor was isolated from a man aged 18 to 29 in good health. CDR3 amino acids: CASSLTSRAGDRGLSGANVLTF. CDR3 bases: TGTGCCAGCAGCCTAACGTCAAGGGCCGGGGACAGGGGACTCTCTGGGGCCAACGTCCTGACTTTC.